The rows below give T cell receptor beta chains drawn from one sample of a study of blood T cell repertoires in COVID-19. Repertoires were generated with immunoSEQ multiplex PCR, while TCRdb's copy carries only in-frame clones and drops some. The sample holds 71,000 or so clones; about 79% are singletons and the top ten take roughly 27%. Source material: peripheral blood. The source of these receptors is a man in his sixties or seventies with acute or convalescent COVID-19. Each CDR3 is given with its conserved first and last residue. The order of the fields is clone size, D gene, J gene, V gene, CDR3 DNA, CDR3 protein. The D gene is left open where the match is weak. For some rows the clone size is stated as once, few or many, or as a class when expanded; others skip it.

.	.	TRBJ1-2	TRBV10-1	TGCGCCAGCAGTTCCGGTGGTAACTATGGCTACACCTTC	CASSSGGNYGYTF
.	TRBD2	TRBJ2-7	TRBV5-4	TGTGCCAGCAGCTCGTACTCTAGCGGGAGGGCCCACGAGCAGTACTTC	CASSSYSSGRAHEQYF
.	.	TRBJ1-4	TRBV24-1	TGTGCCACCAGTGTCCATCAGGGAAACGAGGAAAAACTGTTTTTT	CATSVHQGNEEKLFF
.	.	TRBJ2-7	TRBV25-1	TGTGCCAGCAGCCCAAAGTGGGACAACCGCTACGAGCAGTACTTC	CASSPKWDNRYEQYF
.	TRBD2	TRBJ2-7	TRBV3-1/TRBV3-2	TGTGCCAGCAGCCAAGATCGGGACGGGGGGTGGGAGCAGTACTTC	CASSQDRDGGWEQYF
.	.	TRBJ2-5	TRBV15	TGTGCCACCAGCGCCGGAAGGGGGGGAGGCCAAGAGACCCAGTACTTC	CATSAGRGGGQETQYF
.	TRBD1	TRBJ2-7	TRBV30	TGTGCCTGGAGTGTGGTACAGGGGGCGAAGGAGCAGTACTTC	CAWSVVQGAKEQYF
.	.	TRBJ2-3	TRBV18	TGTGCCAGCTCACGAGACATCGTCACAGATACGCAGTATTTT	CASSRDIVTDTQYF
.	TRBD2	TRBJ2-1	TRBV10-3	TGTGCCATCAGTGATCCATGGGTAGCGGGCTCCTACAATGAGCAGTTCTTC	CAISDPWVAGSYNEQFF
.	.	TRBJ2-4	TRBV24-1	TGTGCCACCAGTGATTTGGGGGCTTCTTTTTTGTTC	CATSDLGASFLF
.	TRBD1	TRBJ1-4	TRBV30	TGTGCCTGGAGTGTGGACAGGGCTTGGAGGAAACTGTTTTTT	CAWSVDRAWRKLFF
.	.	TRBJ1-1	TRBV4-3	TGCGCCAGCAGCCAAGAGGGACAATTTCCTGAAGCTTTCTTT	CASSQEGQFPEAFF
.	TRBD1	TRBJ2-1	TRBV7-9	TGTGCCAGCAGCTTATCAGGGGGCAGGAATGAGCAGTTCTTC	CASSLSGGRNEQFF
.	.	TRBJ1-1	TRBV11-2	TGTGCCAGCAGCTGGGGCACCCATGAAGCTTTCTTT	CASSWGTHEAFF
once	TRBD2	TRBJ2-7	TRBV27	TGTGCCAGCAGTGGCATCTCGGGACTAGCGGGTTCCGAGCAGTACTTC	CASSGISGLAGSEQYF
.	.	TRBJ1-2	TRBV29-1	TGCAGCGCTCCCGGACTGTTTAACTATGGCTACACCTTC	CSAPGLFNYGYTF
.	TRBD1	TRBJ2-5	TRBV29-1	TGCAGCGTTTATGGCAGGGGGGAGACCCAGTACTTC	CSVYGRGETQYF
.	TRBD1	TRBJ1-2	TRBV5-1	TGCGCCAGCAGCCCCAATCGACAGGGGTTTACCTTC	CASSPNRQGFTF
.	TRBD1	TRBJ1-5	TRBV6-5	TGTGCCAGCAGGCCCCGGACAGGGGTACCGCAGCCCCAGCATTTT	CASRPRTGVPQPQHF
.	.	TRBJ2-2	TRBV5-4	TGTGCCAGCAGCTCATCGAACAGGGCTGCGACCGGGGAGCTGTTTTTT	CASSSSNRAATGELFF
once	TRBD2	TRBJ2-1	TRBV14	TGTGCCAGCAGCCAACCATGGGGGAGCGGGAGTCTTTACAATGAGCAGTTCTTC	CASSQPWGSGSLYNEQFF
.	.	TRBJ2-7	TRBV7-2	TGTGCCAGCAGCTTACAGGGTGCCTACGAGCAGTACTTC	CASSLQGAYEQYF
.	.	TRBJ2-1	TRBV4-2	TGTGCCAGCAGCCAGAGCACGAATACCCCCTACAATGAGCAGTTCTTC	CASSQSTNTPYNEQFF
few	.	TRBJ1-1	TRBV11-2	TGTGCCAGCAGCTTAGGGCAGGCCATTGAAGCTTTCTTT	CASSLGQAIEAFF